Below, one T cell receptor beta chain is given with its context. The sample belongs to a study of blood T cell repertoires in COVID-19. Study at large: Material from acute and convalescent COVID-19 was sourced from the United States, Italy and Spain. PBMCs, B-cell-depleted T cells, or T cells were the source of the cDNA or gDNA that made up the material.

In the original processing: Estimation of nucleated cell counts was performed using reference gene primer amplification. Sequencing used immunoSEQ multiplex PCR; TCRdb keeps in-frame clones, though not all of them. That table is the source of V, J and clone size, and D and trimming were worked out from the DNA. The repertoire holds 160,000 or so clones, about 87% seen once, with roughly 1.6% in the top ten. The specimen was peripheral blood. The source is a woman aged 45-59 years with acute or convalescent COVID-19.

This CDR3 is CASSPLETVNTEAFF. In DNA form, the CDR3 reads TGTGCCAGTAGTCCCCTCGAGACAGTTAACACTGAAGCTTTCTTT. The chain uses TRBV19 and TRBJ1-1; a possible D gene is TRBD1 (5 bases). The germline V gene has CDR1 LNHDA and CDR2 SQIVND (reference sequence). V was shortened by 5 bases and J by 2 bases, with 15 bases between the two germline ends. This CDR3 contains 15 residues.